The T cell receptor beta chain under discussion was sequenced for a study of liver allograft versus peripheral blood T cells. Study-wide context: A comparison was made between T cell receptor repertoires in transplanted livers and those in recipients' peripheral blood. Study results and limitations: Intragraft T cell receptor repertoires of liver allografts were reportedly distinct from those in peripheral blood.

In TCRdb, the reads were re-called with MiXCR into one record per CDR3 protein. The sample lists 7,500 to 9,000 distinct CDR3 sequences, roughly a sixth occurring once. Trimming removed 4 bases from V and 1 base from J, with 4 bases in between. CDR1 and CDR2 (germline): DFQATT, SNEGSKA (reference sequence). The CDR3 is 12 amino acids. By proportion, this clonotype is medium-sized. Its antigen is currently unknown. The receptor comes from a human patient who had a liver transplant. Some of these T cells may belong to the graft donor. J is TRBJ2-2 and V is TRBV20-1, with D unresolved. CDR3 DNA sequence: TGCAGTGCTAACGTGAACACCGGGGAGCTGTTTTTT. Protein product: CSANVNTGELFF.